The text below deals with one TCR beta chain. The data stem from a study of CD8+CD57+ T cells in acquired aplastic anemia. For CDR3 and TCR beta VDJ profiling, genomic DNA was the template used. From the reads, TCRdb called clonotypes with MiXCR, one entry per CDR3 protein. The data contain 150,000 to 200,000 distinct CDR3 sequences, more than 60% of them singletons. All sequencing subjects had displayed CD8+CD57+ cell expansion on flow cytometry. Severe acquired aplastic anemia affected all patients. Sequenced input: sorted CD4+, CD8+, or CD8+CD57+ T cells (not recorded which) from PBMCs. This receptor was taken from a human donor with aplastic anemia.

DNA of the CDR3: TGTGCCACCAGTGAGGGGACGAACACTGAAGCTTTCTTT. As protein: CATSEGTNTEAFF. V and J are TRBV24-1 and TRBJ1-1; D perhaps matches TRBD1 (5 bases). Deletions cut 4 bases from V and 1 base from J, with 6 bases between. This CDR3 is 13 amino acids long. CDR1 is KGHDR and CDR2 is SFDVKD in the germline V gene.